One sample yielded the 26 T cell receptor beta chains listed below, sequenced in a study of blood T cell repertoires in COVID-19. The repertoire was sequenced with immunoSEQ multiplex PCR; TCRdb's copy has only in-frame clones and lacks some. The sample lists about 200,000 clones, just over 85% occurring once. The sequencing input was PBMCs or T cells enriched from blood (not recorded which). All receptors come from a woman in her thirties or forties with acute COVID-19.

The gene calls are TRBV10-2 and TRBJ2-7, with D possibly being TRBD1 (5 bases). This CDR3 has 14 amino acids. V was shortened by 6 bases and J by 3 bases, with 15 bases between the two germline ends. Germline V gene data show CDR1 as WSHSY and CDR2 as SAAADI. CDR3 protein: CASRVGTGDYEQYF. CDR3 DNA: TGCGCCAGCAGGGTCGGAACAGGAGACTACGAGCAGTACTTC.

The V and J genes are TRBV12-3 or TRBV12-4 and TRBJ1-2; 7 bases align to TRBD1. The CDR3 has 13 amino acids. V was clipped by 5 bases and J by 2 bases; unmatched bases: 2. CDR3 in amino acids: CASSRGGNYGYTF. CDR3 DNA: TGTGCCAGCAGTAGAGGGGGCAACTATGGCTACACCTTC.

V gene TRBV27 combines with J gene TRBJ2-7; D perhaps matches TRBD2 (6 bases). Trimming took off 6 bases at V and 1 base at J, with 13 bases between the two ends. CDR1 and CDR2 from the germline V gene are MNHEY and SMNVEV (reference sequence). This CDR3 has 14 residues. This CDR3 reads CASSRGRGSYEQYF. The CDR3 DNA follows: TGTGCCAGCAGCCGGGGTCGGGGGTCCTACGAGCAGTACTTC.

The rearrangement joins TRBV19 to TRBJ1-5; no clear D. CDR1 and CDR2 (germline): LNHDA, SQIVND (reference sequence). V was pared by 1 base and J by 5 bases, with 6 bases between. CDR3 length equals 13 residues. Here the CDR3 reads CASSIVQYQPQHF. The CDR3, as DNA: TGTGCCAGTAGTATAGTCCAGTATCAGCCCCAGCATTTT. Full variable domain (remainder filled in from reference TRBV19 and TRBJ1-5): DGGITQSPKYLFRKEGQNVTLSCEQNLNHDAMYWYRQDPGQGLRLIYYSQIVNDFQKGDIAEGYSVSREKKESFPLTVTSAQKNPTAFYLCASSIVQYQPQHFGDGTRLSIL.

The V gene is TRBV10-3, the J gene TRBJ2-1; D possibly corresponds to TRBD2 (6 bases). The V end lost 2 bases, the J end lost 6 bases, and 14 bases lay between the germline ends. Looked up from germline, CDR1 is ENHRY and CDR2 is SYGVKD. The CDR3 runs 15 residues. The CDR3 coding sequence is TGTGCCATCAGTGAGGGGGGAGGCAGTGGCAATGAGCAGTTCTTC. Protein: CAISEGGGSGNEQFF.

The DNA of the CDR3 is TGTGCCAGCAGCAAAGGGAAAAGACAGTCCAATCAGCCCCAGCATTTT. Translating gives CASSKGKRQSNQPQHF. V and J are TRBV21-1 and TRBJ1-5; the table's D call TRBD1 went unverified against the DNA. TRBV21-1 has pseudogene status. The CDR3 is 16 amino acids.

The J gene is TRBJ1-3, the V gene TRBV28; no clear D gene. The germline V and J ends were trimmed by 6 bases and 7 bases, with 13 bases remaining between them. Germline V gene data show CDR1 as MDHEN and CDR2 as SYDVKM. CDR3 length: 13 residues. The CDR3 protein is CASSPGPGNTIYF. DNA of the CDR3: TGTGCCAGCAGCCCCGGCCCCGGGAACACCATATATTTT.

This chain connects TRBV15 to TRBJ2-3; no clear D gene. The CDR3 covers 16 residues. V dropped 5 bases and J dropped 2 bases, with 17 bases sitting between them. The germline V gene has CDR1 LNHNV and CDR2 YYDKDF (reference sequence). Here the CDR3 DNA reads TGTGCCACCAGCGAGCAGTTAGTGGGCGTCACAGATACGCAGTATTTT. Amino acids: CATSEQLVGVTDTQYF.

The CDR3 spells CASSSGGSSYNEQFF. For the CDR3, the DNA is TGTGCCAGCAGTTCGGGGGGGAGCTCCTACAATGAGCAGTTCTTC. V and J are TRBV27 and TRBJ2-1; 8 positions match TRBD2. The CDR3 is made up of 15 amino acids. V lost 4 bases to trimming and J lost 0 bases; unmatched junction nucleotides: 2. The germline gives CDR1 MNHEY, CDR2 SMNVEV (reference sequence).

The rearrangement links TRBV3-1 (or the pseudogene TRBV3-2) to TRBJ1-6; D might be TRBD1 (5 bases). V gave up 4 bases and J gave up 1 base, with 17 bases separating them. The germline V gene encodes CDR1 LGHDT and CDR2 YNNKEL (reference sequence). CDR3 length: 18 residues. The CDR3 reads CASSRQPGGGSYNSPLHF. CDR3 DNA: TGTGCCAGCAGCCGCCAACCGGGCGGGGGATCCTATAATTCACCCCTCCACTTT.

The CDR3 sequence is CASSYGGVTDTQYF. The CDR3 DNA follows: TGTGCCAGCAGTTACGGCGGGGTCACAGATACGCAGTATTTT. The gene calls are TRBV6-5 and TRBJ2-3; a possible D gene is TRBD2 (6 bases). There are 14 residues in the CDR3. CDR1 is MNHEY and CDR2 is SVGAGI in the germline V gene. Deletions cut 2 bases from V and 2 bases from J, with 8 bases between.

The chain carries TRBV29-1 and TRBJ2-2, with a tentative D call TRBD1 (6 bases). The CDR3 is 15 amino acids. CDR1 and CDR2 (germline): SQVTM, ANQGSEA. V lost 6 bases and J 4 bases, leaving 18 bases between the germline ends. The CDR3 protein is CSVRPGVGGTGELFF. CDR3 in DNA: TGCAGCGTCCGACCAGGGGTCGGCGGCACCGGGGAGCTGTTTTTT.

The J gene is TRBJ1-2, the V gene TRBV24-1; D uncertain. V shed 6 bases and J shed 2 bases, with 9 bases lying between them. The V gene's germline CDR1 is KGHDR and CDR2 SFDVKD. CDR3 length equals 13 residues. CDR3 region: CATSRTENYGYTF. CDR3 nucleotides: TGTGCCACCAGTCGTACGGAGAACTATGGCTACACCTTC.

This chain links TRBV7-2 with TRBJ1-5; TRBD1 might be the D (6 bases). Germline V gene lookup returns CDR1 SGHTA and CDR2 FQGNSA. Trimming cost V 1 base and J 0 bases, with 7 bases left between them. This CDR3 comprises 15 residues. The CDR3 sequence is CASSLDRASNQPQHF. DNA for the CDR3: TGTGCCAGCAGCTTAGACAGGGCTAGCAATCAGCCCCAGCATTTT.

V usage is TRBV28 and J usage is TRBJ1-5; 7 nucleotides align to TRBD1. This CDR3 region has 15 residues. Trimming at V came to 6 bases and at J to 2 bases, leaving 7 bases not matched to a gene. The germline V gene encodes CDR1 MDHEN and CDR2 SYDVKM. CDR3 loop: CASRKGAKGNQPQHF. As DNA, the CDR3 is TGTGCCAGCAGAAAGGGGGCCAAGGGCAATCAGCCCCAGCATTTT.

The V and J genes are TRBV5-1 and TRBJ2-7, with D tentatively TRBD2 (6 bases). The germline V gene has CDR1 SGHRS and CDR2 YFSETQ. V lost 3 bases, J lost 5 bases, and 18 bases lay in between. This CDR3 is built from 15 residues. CDR3 protein: CASSSDGTLSHEQYF. The CDR3 DNA follows: TGCGCCAGCAGCTCGGACGGGACTCTCTCTCACGAGCAGTACTTC.

This chain connects TRBV6-2 or TRBV6-3 to TRBJ2-3; 8 bases fit TRBD2. With 1 base clipped from V and 2 bases from J, the junction kept 2 bases outside the gene matches. The CDR3 length is 15 residues. Germline values: CDR1 MNHEY, CDR2 SVGEGT. This chain's CDR3 is CASSYFSGNTDTQYF. For the CDR3, the DNA is TGTGCCAGCAGTTACTTTAGCGGGAACACAGATACGCAGTATTTT.

This chain uses TRBV19 with TRBJ1-5; D remains ambiguous. CDR1 and CDR2 from the germline V gene are LNHDA and SQIVND (reference sequence). The CDR3 totals 15 residues. V was clipped by 3 bases and J by 0 bases, with 9 bases between them. This chain's CDR3 is CASSIILISNQPQHF. CDR3 DNA sequence: TGTGCCAGTAGTATTATACTGATTAGCAATCAGCCCCAGCATTTT.

This clone was counted only a few times. The chain links TRBV27 to TRBJ1-6, with TRBD1 as a possible D gene (5 bases). Per the germline V gene, CDR1 is MNHEY and CDR2 is SMNVEV (reference sequence). The V and J ends lost 0 bases and 10 bases respectively, with 13 bases between them. The CDR3 is 15 residues long. CDR3 bases: TGTGCCAGCAGTTTATCAGGAGGGACGAACTCACCCCTCCACTTT. Translation gives CASSLSGGTNSPLHF.

This clone turned up a few times. The chain has TRBV6-5 and TRBJ2-1; 13 bases align to TRBD2. Trimming at V came to 8 bases and at J to 6 bases, leaving 7 bases not matched to a gene. CDR3 length: 15 amino acids. Germline values: CDR1 MNHEY, CDR2 SVGAGI. CDR3 in amino acids: CASHMGLAGINEQFF. CDR3 nucleotides: TGTGCCAGCCATATGGGACTAGCGGGAATCAATGAGCAGTTCTTC.

The V call is TRBV5-1, the J call TRBJ2-1; 11 positions agree with TRBD2. The CDR3 consists of 15 residues. The germline V gene encodes CDR1 SGHRS and CDR2 YFSETQ. The trim removed 9 bases at V and 6 bases at J, leaving 11 bases unmatched. CDR3 nucleotide sequence: TGCGCCACCCGACCGGGGACTAGCGGTACCAATGAGCAGTTCTTC. Its translation is CATRPGTSGTNEQFF.

This sequence joins TRBV28 and TRBJ2-1; D not resolved. In germline, CDR1 is MDHEN, CDR2 SYDVKM. Trimming cost V 4 bases and J 3 bases, with 7 bases left between them. The CDR3 contains 13 residues. The CDR3 region is CASSWPLYNEQFF. The DNA of the CDR3 is TGTGCCAGCAGTTGGCCCCTCTACAATGAGCAGTTCTTC.

The rearrangement uses TRBV5-1 and TRBJ2-1; 11 nucleotides agree with TRBD2. Germline CDR1 is SGHRS and CDR2 is YFSETQ. V lost 4 bases to trimming and J lost 4 bases; unmatched junction nucleotides: 4. CDR3 length: 15 amino acids. CDR3 DNA sequence: TGCGCCAGCAGCGGGACTAGCGGAATTTACAATGAGCAGTTCTTC. Protein product: CASSGTSGIYNEQFF.

V is TRBV2 and J is TRBJ1-6; maybe TRBD1 (6 bases). CDR1 and CDR2 from the germline V gene are SNHLY and FYNNEI. The CDR3 loop spans 15 amino acids. V lost 4 bases to trimming and J lost 6 bases, with 13 bases between them. The CDR3 spells CASSVRGGANSPLHF. The CDR3 DNA sequence: TGTGCCAGCAGTGTTAGGGGGGGTGCTAATTCACCCCTCCACTTT.

V gene TRBV3-1 (or the pseudogene TRBV3-2) combines with J gene TRBJ1-5, with TRBD1 as a possible D gene (5 bases). Trimming removed 1 base from V and 0 bases from J, with 10 bases in between. In germline, CDR1 is LGHDT, CDR2 YNNKEL (reference sequence). The CDR3 is 16 residues long. Here the CDR3 DNA reads TGTGCCAGCAGCCAAGCGGGGAGGGGTAGCAATCAGCCCCAGCATTTT. Its translation is CASSQAGRGSNQPQHF.

The chain links TRBV5-6 to TRBJ1-1, with 9 positions matching TRBD1. The V and J ends lost 4 bases and 10 bases, in that order; junction bases with no gene match: 5. The V gene's germline CDR1 is SGHDT and CDR2 YYEEEE. There are 12 residues in the CDR3. The chain's CDR3 is CASSRGQGRAFF. The DNA for the CDR3 is TGTGCCAGCAGCAGGGGACAGGGTCGAGCTTTCTTT.